One sample yielded the 22 T cell receptor beta chains listed below, sequenced in a study of T cell changes during pregnancy in multiple sclerosis. Clones were read by immunoSEQ multiplex PCR, and TCRdb kept only the in-frame ones, dropping some. This sample has about 76,000 clones; roughly 92% occur once, and the top ten carry roughly 1.7%. Material: peripheral blood, obtained in the first trimester of pregnancy. The source of these receptors is a female donor in good health, enrolled as a control in a pregnancy study.

The rearrangement uses TRBV7-8 and TRBJ2-3; D may be TRBD2 (6 bases). CDR1 is SGHVS and CDR2 is FQNEAQ in the germline V gene. V was trimmed by 5 bases and J by 0 bases, leaving 9 bases between them. This CDR3 has 14 amino acids. This chain's CDR3 is CASSPSGSTDTQYF. The CDR3 DNA reads TGTGCCAGCAGCCCAAGCGGGAGCACAGATACGCAGTATTTT.

The gene calls are TRBV15 and TRBJ2-5, with D unresolved. The germline gives CDR1 LNHNV, CDR2 YYDKDF (reference sequence). This CDR3 spans 14 amino acids. V lost 5 bases, J lost 5 bases, and 15 bases lay in between. The CDR3 spells CATSGRLAAETQYF. In DNA, the CDR3 is TGTGCCACCAGCGGTAGACTCGCGGCGGAGACCCAGTACTTC.

The genes are TRBV29-1 and TRBJ2-1; the match to TRBD1 covers 8 bases. CDR1 is SQVTM, CDR2 ANQGSEA, per germline. V shed 6 bases and J 6 bases; nucleotides not matched to a gene: 7. There are 13 residues in the CDR3. The CDR3 loop reads CSVDRGKRNEQFF. Written as DNA, the CDR3 is TGCAGCGTCGACAGGGGAAAACGCAATGAGCAGTTCTTC.

This chain joins TRBV5-4 and TRBJ2-3; D remains unclear. Germline V lookup: CDR1 SGHNT, CDR2 YYREEE (reference sequence). The CDR3 has 15 amino acids. Trimming stripped 0 bases from V and 0 bases from J, with 8 bases between. The CDR3 nucleotides are TGTGCCAGCAGCTTGGACGGTGCTAGCACAGATACGCAGTATTTT. Translated: CASSLDGASTDTQYF.

This chain joins TRBV30 and TRBJ1-1, with D tentatively TRBD1 (6 bases). The germline gives CDR1 GTSNPN, CDR2 SVGIG (reference sequence). CDR3 length: 15 residues. The V end was cut by 3 bases, the J end by 0 bases, with 14 bases between. The DNA for the CDR3 is TGTGCCTGGAGGGCAGGGGAAAATATGAACACTGAAGCTTTCTTT. Its protein is CAWRAGENMNTEAFF. Full variable domain (remainder filled in from reference TRBV30 and TRBJ1-1): SQTIHQWPATLVQPVGSPLSLECTVEGTSNPNLYWYRQAAGRGLQLLFYSVGIGQISSEVPQNLSASRPQDRQFILSSKKLLLSDSGFYLCAWRAGENMNTEAFFGQGTRLTVV.

The rearrangement links TRBV5-1 to TRBJ2-7; 7 positions match TRBD2. J gave up 5 bases and V 3 bases, and 5 bases lay outside the gene matches. Germline loops: CDR1 SGHRS, CDR2 YFSETQ. There are 13 residues in the CDR3. The DNA for the CDR3 is TGCGCCAGCAGCTGGCGGGGGAAGGACGAGCAGTACTTC. It encodes CASSWRGKDEQYF.

This chain uses TRBV15 with TRBJ2-7; 9 bases match TRBD1. The germline V gene encodes CDR1 LNHNV and CDR2 YYDKDF (reference sequence). Trimming at V came to 5 bases and at J to 6 bases, leaving 8 bases not matched to a gene. This CDR3 comprises 14 residues. This CDR3 reads CATSVRDRVREQYF. In nucleotides, the CDR3 is TGTGCCACCAGCGTCCGGGACAGGGTTCGCGAGCAGTACTTC.

This rearrangement joins TRBV7-2 to TRBJ1-5; D might be TRBD1 (6 bases). Trimming took off 5 bases at V and 3 bases at J, with 17 bases between the two ends. The CDR3 runs 16 residues. The germline gives CDR1 SGHTA, CDR2 FQGNSA. The CDR3 DNA follows: TGTGCCAGCAGCCCACAGGGACACCAGATCAATCAGCCCCAGCATTTT. This codes for CASSPQGHQINQPQHF.

The chain uses TRBV29-1 and TRBJ2-7; D call uncertain. CDR1 and CDR2 (germline): SQVTM, ANQGSEA. The CDR3 sequence is 12 residues long. Trimming cost V 2 bases and J 3 bases, with 8 bases left between them. The CDR3 spells CSVESADYEQYF. The CDR3 DNA sequence: TGCAGCGTTGAAAGCGCCGACTACGAGCAGTACTTC.

This clone has a handful of counts. J is TRBJ1-1 and V is TRBV2; 7 positions agree with TRBD1. CDR3 length equals 12 residues. The V gene end was trimmed by 5 bases and the J gene end by 6 bases; junction bases not matched to a gene: 3. CDR1 and CDR2 (germline): SNHLY, FYNNEI. The CDR3 reads CASSLGTAEAFF. CDR3 nucleotide sequence: TGTGCCAGCAGTTTAGGGACAGCTGAAGCTTTCTTT.

The chain is built from TRBV7-8 and TRBJ2-2, with 13 nucleotides matching TRBD2. Germline V gives CDR1 SGHVS, CDR2 FQNEAQ. The V and J ends lost 5 bases and 5 bases, in that order; junction bases with no gene match: 8. This CDR3 has 17 amino acids. CDR3 loop: CASSPGLAGANTGELFF. The DNA of the CDR3 is TGTGCCAGCAGCCCTGGACTAGCGGGAGCTAATACCGGGGAGCTGTTTTTT.

This chain links TRBV15 with TRBJ1-1, with D possibly being TRBD1 (5 bases). This CDR3 region has 12 residues. The V and J ends lost 7 bases and 5 bases respectively, with 11 bases between them. Germline lookup yields CDR1 LNHNV and CDR2 YYDKDF (reference sequence). In DNA form, the CDR3 reads TGTGCCACCAAAAATCAGGGTACTGAAGCTTTCTTT. This gives the protein CATKNQGTEAFF.

This clone was seen more than once but under ten times. V and J are TRBV5-1 and TRBJ1-4, with TRBD1 matching over 9 bases. This CDR3 has 14 amino acids. CDR1 and CDR2 (germline): SGHRS, YFSETQ. The ends lost 4 bases at V and 8 bases at J; junction bases unmatched: 6. The chain's CDR3 is CASSPQGAGEKLFF. CDR3 bases: TGCGCCAGCAGCCCACAGGGGGCTGGGGAAAAACTGTTTTTT.

DNA of the CDR3: TGTGCCAGCAGCTTAAAGTTAACAGGGGGCTACGAGCAGTACTTC. This gives the protein CASSLKLTGGYEQYF. The chain recombines TRBV7-2 with TRBJ2-7; TRBD1 agrees at 8 bases. Germline V gene sequence: CDR1 SGHTA, CDR2 FQGNSA. V trimming: 2 bases; J trimming: 3 bases; junction bases outside the gene matches: 6. This CDR3 is built from 15 residues.

CDR3 protein: CASSIDRVTEAFF. DNA of the CDR3: TGTGCCAGCAGCATAGACAGGGTTACTGAAGCTTTCTTT. The chain joins TRBV5-4 to TRBJ1-1, with 7 bases matching TRBD1. Germline V gene sequence: CDR1 SGHNT, CDR2 YYREEE (reference sequence). The CDR3 sequence is 13 residues long. V gave up 4 bases and J gave up 5 bases; unmatched junction bases: 5.

The chain uses TRBV29-1 and TRBJ2-1; 9 bases fit TRBD2. The CDR3 consists of 16 residues. Trimming took 4 bases from V and 5 from J; bases not matched to a gene: 12. Germline-derived CDR1 and CDR2 are SQVTM and ANQGSEA. CDR3 loop: CSVVRVGTSRNNEQFF. CDR3 nucleotides: TGCAGCGTTGTTAGGGTTGGGACTAGCAGAAACAATGAGCAGTTCTTC.

The chain employs TRBV2 and TRBJ2-1, with TRBD1 matching 9 bases. J gave up 5 bases and V 5 bases, and 10 bases lay outside the gene matches. The CDR3 totals 16 residues. Germline CDR1 SNHLY, CDR2 FYNNEI. The CDR3 DNA follows: TGTGCCAGCAGTAAGGGGTGGACAGGGGCGGACAATGAGCAGTTCTTC. Protein: CASSKGWTGADNEQFF.

The chain has TRBV30 and TRBJ1-2; 7 bases agree with TRBD1. The CDR3 runs 15 residues. Germline CDR1 is GTSNPN and CDR2 is SVGIG (reference sequence). The junction had 14 bases not matched to a gene; V was cut back by 3 bases and J by 7 bases. The CDR3 DNA reads TGTGCCTGGAGGGAAACAGGGGTGAGCCTTCGTGGCTACACCTTC. Its translation is CAWRETGVSLRGYTF.

The chain recombines TRBV30 with TRBJ2-7; D perhaps matches TRBD2 (6 bases). Per the germline V gene, CDR1 is GTSNPN and CDR2 is SVGIG (reference sequence). The CDR3 length is 11 residues. V shed 2 bases and J shed 6 bases, with 8 bases lying between them. The CDR3 protein is CAWSQEGEQYF. The CDR3 DNA reads as TGTGCCTGGAGTCAGGAGGGCGAGCAGTACTTC.

The chain is built from TRBV29-1 and TRBJ1-2; D might be TRBD1 (6 bases). The V gene lost 7 bases and the J gene lost 2 bases, with 14 bases spanning the gap. The CDR3 consists of 13 residues. Germline assignment: CDR1 SQVTM and CDR2 ANQGSEA. The CDR3 bases are TGCAGCGGGTCAGGGGCCCTAAACTATGGCTACACCTTC. This sequence encodes CSGSGALNYGYTF.

This clone was counted a single time. The chain is built from TRBV13 and TRBJ1-3; a weak D match, TRBD1 (5 bases). Trimming removed 5 bases from V and 0 bases from J, with 11 bases in between. This CDR3 contains 15 residues. Germline V lookup: CDR1 PRHDT, CDR2 FYEKMQ (reference sequence). The CDR3 sequence: CASSPEDTSGNTIYF. In DNA, the CDR3 is TGTGCCAGCAGCCCTGAGGACACCTCTGGAAACACCATATATTTT.

The rearrangement joins TRBV21-1 to TRBJ1-1; the table's D call TRBD1 went unverified against the DNA. TRBV21-1 is marked as a pseudogene. This CDR3 is 14 amino acids long. The CDR3 sequence: CASSKEGRVTEAFF. The CDR3 DNA follows: TGTGCCAGCAGCAAAGAGGGCAGGGTAACTGAAGCTTTCTTT.